This TCR beta chain was sequenced for a study of blood T cell repertoires in COVID-19. Study information: Samples representing acute and convalescent COVID-19 were sourced from the United States, Italy and Spain. T cells, B-cell-depleted T cells, or PBMCs provided the cDNA or gDNA that served as material.

In the source study's methods: Using reference gene primer amplification, nucleated cell counts were estimated. This table comes from immunoSEQ multiplex PCR, and its TCRdb copy is limited to in-frame clones, with some not included. The V and J calls and clone size come from that table; D and trimming were worked out from the DNA. Of under 45,000 clones in the sample, 65% to 90% were seen once. This clone was seen only once. This TCR was sampled from a man aged 35-49 years with active COVID-19. The sample taken for sequencing was peripheral blood.

The CDR3: CASSLAGDTEAFF. The CDR3 DNA reads TGCGCCAGCAGCTTGGCAGGGGACACTGAAGCTTTCTTT. The chain uses TRBV5-1 and TRBJ1-1; TRBD1 is a possible D gene (6 bases). Trimming removed 0 bases from V and 3 bases from J, with 6 bases in between. The CDR3 consists of 13 residues. Germline values: CDR1 SGHRS, CDR2 YFSETQ.